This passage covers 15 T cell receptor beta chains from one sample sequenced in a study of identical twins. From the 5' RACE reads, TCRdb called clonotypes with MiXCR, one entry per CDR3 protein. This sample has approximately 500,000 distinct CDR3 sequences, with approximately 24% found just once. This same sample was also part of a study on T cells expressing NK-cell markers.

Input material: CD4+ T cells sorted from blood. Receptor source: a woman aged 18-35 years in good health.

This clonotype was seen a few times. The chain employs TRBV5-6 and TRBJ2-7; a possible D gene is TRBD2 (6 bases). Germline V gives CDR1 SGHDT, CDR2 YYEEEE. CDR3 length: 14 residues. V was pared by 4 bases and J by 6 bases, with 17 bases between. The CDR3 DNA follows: TGTGCCAGCAGCCGTCAGGAGGGGTTTCGCGAGCAGTACTTC. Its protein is CASSRQEGFREQYF.

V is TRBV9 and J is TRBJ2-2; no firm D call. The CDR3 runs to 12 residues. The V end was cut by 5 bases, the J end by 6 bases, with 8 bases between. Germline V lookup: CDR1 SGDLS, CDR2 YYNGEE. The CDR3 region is CASRSRPGELFF. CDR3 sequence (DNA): TGTGCCAGCAGGTCCCGACCCGGGGAGCTGTTTTTT.

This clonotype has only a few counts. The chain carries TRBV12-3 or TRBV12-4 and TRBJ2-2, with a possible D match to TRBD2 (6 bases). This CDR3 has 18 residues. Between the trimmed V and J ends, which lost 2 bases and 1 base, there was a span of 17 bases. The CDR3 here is CASSLPPGVALNTGELFF. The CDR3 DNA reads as TGTGCCAGCAGTTTACCCCCGGGAGTGGCGTTGAACACCGGGGAGCTGTTTTTT.

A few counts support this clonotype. CDR3 coding DNA: TGCAGAGCCAGGGGTCCCCATCCGGGACAGGGTGGAAGGAACATTCAGTACTTC. This translates into CRARGPHPGQGGRNIQYF. The V and J genes are TRBV20-1 and TRBJ2-4; TRBD1 agrees at 9 bases. Germline CDR1 reads DFQATT; CDR2 reads SNEGSKA (reference sequence). This CDR3 spans 18 amino acids.

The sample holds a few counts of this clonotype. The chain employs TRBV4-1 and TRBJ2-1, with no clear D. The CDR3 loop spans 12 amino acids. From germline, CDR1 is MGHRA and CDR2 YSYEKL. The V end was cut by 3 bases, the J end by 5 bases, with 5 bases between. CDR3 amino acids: CASSQTNNEQFF. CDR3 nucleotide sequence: TGCGCCAGCAGCCAGACCAACAATGAGCAGTTCTTC.

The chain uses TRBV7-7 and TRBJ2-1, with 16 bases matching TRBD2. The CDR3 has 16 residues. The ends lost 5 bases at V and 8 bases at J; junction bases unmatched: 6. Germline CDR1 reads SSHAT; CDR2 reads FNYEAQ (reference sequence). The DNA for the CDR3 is TGTGCCAGCAGCCCGTCGGGGACTAGCGGGAGGGATGAGCAGTTCTTC. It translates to CASSPSGTSGRDEQFF.

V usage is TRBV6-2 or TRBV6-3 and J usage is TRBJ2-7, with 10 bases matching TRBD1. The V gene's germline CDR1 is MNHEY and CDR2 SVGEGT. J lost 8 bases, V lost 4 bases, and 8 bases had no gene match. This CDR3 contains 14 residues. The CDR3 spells CASSWETGGWKQYF. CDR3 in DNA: TGTGCCAGCAGTTGGGAGACAGGGGGCTGGAAGCAGTACTTC.

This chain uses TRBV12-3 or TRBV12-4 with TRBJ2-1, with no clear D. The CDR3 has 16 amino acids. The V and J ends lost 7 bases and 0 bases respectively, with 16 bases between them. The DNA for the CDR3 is TGTGCCAGCACCCCCCCTAGTTGGAGCTCCTACAATGAGCAGTTCTTC. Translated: CASTPPSWSSYNEQFF.

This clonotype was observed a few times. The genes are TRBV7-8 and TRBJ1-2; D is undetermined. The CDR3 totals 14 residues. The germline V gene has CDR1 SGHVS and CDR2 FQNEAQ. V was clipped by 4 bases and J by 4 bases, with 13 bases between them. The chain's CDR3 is CASSSGRLSYGYTF. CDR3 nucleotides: TGTGCCAGCAGCTCAGGCAGGCTCTCCTATGGCTACACCTTC.

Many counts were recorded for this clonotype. The CDR3 sequence is CASSAGGAGNTIYF. CDR3 nucleotides: TGTGCCAGCAGTGCAGGGGGGGCTGGAAACACCATATATTTT. The chain employs TRBV12-3 or TRBV12-4 and TRBJ1-3; 7 nucleotides agree with TRBD1. CDR3 length equals 14 residues. With 5 bases clipped from V and 2 bases from J, the junction kept 3 bases outside the gene matches.

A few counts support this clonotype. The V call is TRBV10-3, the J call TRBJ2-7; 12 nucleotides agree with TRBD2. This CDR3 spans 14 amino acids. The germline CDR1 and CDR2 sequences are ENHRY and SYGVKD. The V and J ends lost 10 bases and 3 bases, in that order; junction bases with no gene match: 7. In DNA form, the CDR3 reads TGTGCCACCACGACTAGCGGGGGTAGCTACGAGCAGTACTTC. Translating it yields CATTTSGGSYEQYF.

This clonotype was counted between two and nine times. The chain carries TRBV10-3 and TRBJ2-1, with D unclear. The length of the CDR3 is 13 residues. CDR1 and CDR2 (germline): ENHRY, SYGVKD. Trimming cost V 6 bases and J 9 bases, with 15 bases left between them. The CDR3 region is CAISPSTRLEQFF. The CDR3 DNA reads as TGTGCCATCAGCCCCTCGACCCGCCTTGAGCAGTTCTTC.

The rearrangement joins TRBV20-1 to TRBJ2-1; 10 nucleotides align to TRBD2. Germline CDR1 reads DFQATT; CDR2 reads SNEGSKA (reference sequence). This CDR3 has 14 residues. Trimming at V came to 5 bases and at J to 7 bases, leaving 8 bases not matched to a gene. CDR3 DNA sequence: TGCAGTGCTCCCAGGGGACTAGCGAGGAATGAGCAGTTCTTC. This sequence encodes CSAPRGLARNEQFF.

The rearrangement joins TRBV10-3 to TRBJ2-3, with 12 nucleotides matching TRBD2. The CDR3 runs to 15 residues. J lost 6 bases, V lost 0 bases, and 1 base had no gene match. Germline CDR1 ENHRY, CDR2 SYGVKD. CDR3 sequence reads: CAISESTSGGDTQYF. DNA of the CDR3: TGTGCCATCAGTGAGTCGACTAGCGGGGGTGATACGCAGTATTTT.

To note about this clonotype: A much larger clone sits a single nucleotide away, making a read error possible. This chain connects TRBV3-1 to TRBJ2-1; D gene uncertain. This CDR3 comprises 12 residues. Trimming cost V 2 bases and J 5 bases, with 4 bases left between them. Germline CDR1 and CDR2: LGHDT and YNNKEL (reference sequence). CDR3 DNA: TGTGCCAGCAGCCAACAGCACAATGAGCAGTTCTTC. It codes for CASSQQHNEQFF.